The T cell receptor beta chain under discussion was sequenced for a study of human T cells and chemical hapten exposure. In the authors' workflow: Samples held a median of roughly 100,000 TCRs, range roughly 20,000–750,000. Via MiXCR, TCRdb re-called the RACE reads, giving one row per CDR3 protein. What appears here as the V and J calls and clone size reflects TCRdb's work, not the paper's. The repertoire holds about 120,000 distinct CDR3 sequences, with approximately 14% as singletons. Described time point: patch test 1, 2 weeks after DPC sensitization. Described treatment: therapeutic diphenylcyclopropenone sensitization with weekly scalp DPC. It was from unfractionated whole blood that total RNA was extracted. The V and J ends lost 2 bases and 4 bases, in that order; junction bases with no gene match: 7. Germline V gene lookup returns CDR1 SGHNT and CDR2 YYREEE (reference sequence). This CDR3 contains 15 residues.

This clonotype was seen a handful of times. The clonotype originates from a man aged 18 to 30 with alopecia areata. Some clones in this sample may be carry-over from other donors' samples. The genes are TRBV5-4 and TRBJ2-7; 9 bases are shared with TRBD1. The sample was whole blood, taken in connection with sensitization to the hapten diphenylcyclopropenone (DPC). The CDR3 spells CASSFSTGGGYEQYF. The CDR3 coding sequence is TGTGCCAGCAGCTTTTCGACAGGGGGGGGATACGAGCAGTACTTC.